This T cell receptor (beta chain) was sequenced for a study of T cell clonotyping in hematopoietic cell transplantation. Time point defined: recipient sample about 28 days before transplant, after cytoreduction. Measured with immunoSEQ multiplex PCR; TCRdb has only the in-frame clones, and not every one. This table holds over 45,000 clones, around 86% found once. The CDR3 has 13 amino acids. Looked up from germline, CDR1 is MNHNS and CDR2 is SASEGT. The V end was cut by 5 bases, the J end by 8 bases, with 15 bases between. The TCR sequence derives from a man aged 55 to 70 with biphenotypic leukemia. Some clones in this sample may be carry-over from other donors' samples. The V call is TRBV6-1, the J call TRBJ1-2, with D tentatively TRBD1 (5 bases). Sequenced material: peripheral blood mononuclear cells, taken before stem cell transplant. CDR3 coding DNA: TGTGCCAGCAGTTTAGTTCCGGGGGGGGGCTACACCTTC. This gives the protein CASSLVPGGGYTF.